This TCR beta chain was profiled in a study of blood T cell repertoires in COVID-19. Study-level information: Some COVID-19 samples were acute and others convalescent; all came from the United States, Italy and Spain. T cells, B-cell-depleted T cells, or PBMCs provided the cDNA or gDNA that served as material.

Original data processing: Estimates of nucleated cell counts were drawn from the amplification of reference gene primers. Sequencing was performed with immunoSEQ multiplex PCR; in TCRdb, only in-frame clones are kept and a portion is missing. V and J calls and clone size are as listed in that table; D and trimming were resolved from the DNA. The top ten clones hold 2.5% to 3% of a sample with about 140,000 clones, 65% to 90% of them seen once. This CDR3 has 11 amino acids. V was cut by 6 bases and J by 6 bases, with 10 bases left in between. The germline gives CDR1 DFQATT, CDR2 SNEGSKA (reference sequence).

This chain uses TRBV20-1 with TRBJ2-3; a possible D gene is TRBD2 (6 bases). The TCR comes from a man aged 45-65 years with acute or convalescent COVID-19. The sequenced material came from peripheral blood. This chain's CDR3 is CSARGYDTQYF. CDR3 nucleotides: TGCAGTGCGCGGGGTTACGATACGCAGTATTTT.